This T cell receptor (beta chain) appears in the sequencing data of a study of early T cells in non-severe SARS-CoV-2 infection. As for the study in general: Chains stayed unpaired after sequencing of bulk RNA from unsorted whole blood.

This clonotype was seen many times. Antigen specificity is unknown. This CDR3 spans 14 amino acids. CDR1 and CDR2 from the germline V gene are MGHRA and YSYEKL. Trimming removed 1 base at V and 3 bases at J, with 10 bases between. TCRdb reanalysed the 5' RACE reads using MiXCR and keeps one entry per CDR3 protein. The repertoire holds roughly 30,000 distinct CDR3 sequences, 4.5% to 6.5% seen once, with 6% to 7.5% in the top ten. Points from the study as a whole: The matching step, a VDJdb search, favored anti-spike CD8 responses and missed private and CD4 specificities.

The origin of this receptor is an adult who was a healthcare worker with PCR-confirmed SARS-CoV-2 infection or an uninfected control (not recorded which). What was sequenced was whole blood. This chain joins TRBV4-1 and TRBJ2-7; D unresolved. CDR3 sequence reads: CASSQGPPVYEQYF. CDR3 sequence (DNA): TGCGCCAGCAGCCAAGGTCCCCCGGTCTACGAGCAGTACTTC.